Listed here are 5 T cell receptor beta chains from one sample, sequenced in a study of blood T cell repertoires in COVID-19. Measured with immunoSEQ multiplex PCR; TCRdb has only the in-frame clones, and not every one. The profile shows approximately 170,000 clones, roughly four fifths of them singletons. Sequenced sample: peripheral blood. These receptors came from a man aged 40-49 years who had recovered from COVID-19.

The V and J genes are TRBV6-5 and TRBJ2-1; 9 bases match TRBD2. The CDR3 spans 13 residues. Germline V gene lookup returns CDR1 MNHEY and CDR2 SVGAGI. V gave up 8 bases and J gave up 6 bases; unmatched junction bases: 5. The CDR3 region is CASAGGISNEQFF. The CDR3 coding sequence is TGTGCCAGCGCGGGGGGGATTTCCAATGAGCAGTTCTTC.

The table lists this clone with a count of one. The V gene is TRBV2, the J gene TRBJ2-5; TRBD1 matches at 9 bases. The CDR3 contains 14 residues. The ends lost 7 bases at V and 2 bases at J; junction bases unmatched: 5. CDR1 is SNHLY, CDR2 FYNNEI, per germline. The CDR3 loop reads CASNADRGQETQYF. Here the CDR3 DNA reads TGTGCCAGCAACGCAGACAGGGGGCAAGAGACCCAGTACTTC.

This CDR3 is CASSLRTDRYGYTF. The CDR3 bases are TGCGCCAGCAGCTTGAGGACAGACCGCTATGGCTACACCTTC. The rearrangement joins TRBV5-1 to TRBJ1-2; a weak D match, TRBD1 (6 bases). Trimming left V 1 base short and J 4 bases short, with 11 bases between. This CDR3 contains 14 residues. CDR1 SGHRS and CDR2 YFSETQ come from the germline V gene.

The chain couples TRBV4-1 to TRBJ2-1; D remains unclear. The ends were cut back, 1 base at V and 0 bases at J, with 7 bases in the middle. Germline V CDR1 and CDR2: MGHRA, YSYEKL. This CDR3 comprises 15 residues. DNA for the CDR3: TGCGCCAGCAGCCAAGGGTGGAGCTCCTACAATGAGCAGTTCTTC. Encoded protein: CASSQGWSSYNEQFF.

The chain employs TRBV11-2 and TRBJ2-3; no firm D call. The CDR3 totals 15 residues. Germline loops: CDR1 SGHAT, CDR2 FQNNGV. Between the trimmed V and J ends, which lost 2 bases and 1 base, there was a span of 10 bases. In DNA, the CDR3 is TGTGCCAGCAGCTTAAATGGGCAGCGCACAGATACGCAGTATTTT. Its translation is CASSLNGQRTDTQYF. Drawing the rest from reference TRBV11-2 and TRBJ2-3, the complete variable domain is EAGVAQSPRYKIIEKRQSVAFWCNPISGHATLYWYQQILGQGPKLLIQFQNNGVVDDSQLPKDRFSAERLKGVDSTLKIQPAKLEDSAVYLCASSLNGQRTDTQYFGPGTRLTVL.